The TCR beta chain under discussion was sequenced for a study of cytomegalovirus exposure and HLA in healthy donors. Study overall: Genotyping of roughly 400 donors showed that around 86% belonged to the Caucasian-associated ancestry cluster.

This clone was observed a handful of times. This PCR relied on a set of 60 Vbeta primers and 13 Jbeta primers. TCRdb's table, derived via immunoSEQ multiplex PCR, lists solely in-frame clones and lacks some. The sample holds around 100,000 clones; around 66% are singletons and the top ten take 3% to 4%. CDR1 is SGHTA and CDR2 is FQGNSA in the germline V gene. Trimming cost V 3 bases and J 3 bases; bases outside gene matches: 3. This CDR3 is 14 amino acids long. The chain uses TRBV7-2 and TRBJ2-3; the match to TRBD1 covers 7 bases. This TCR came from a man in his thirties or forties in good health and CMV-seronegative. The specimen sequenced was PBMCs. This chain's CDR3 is CASSLARGTDTQYF. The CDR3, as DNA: TGTGCCAGCAGCTTGGCCAGGGGGACAGATACGCAGTATTTT.